Shown below are 17 T cell receptor beta chains from a single sample sequenced in a study of Graves' ophthalmopathy and Graves' hyperthyroidism. CDR3 regions of TCR beta were amplified from RNA transcripts. The first-round RT-PCR employed HTBI primers together with the Qiagen OneStep RT-PCR kit. A multiplex PCR was then performed as the second round. TCRdb used MiXCR to reprocess the multiplex PCR reads, holding one entry per CDR3 protein. The table lists fewer than 400,000 distinct CDR3 sequences, about 17% of them singletons. Sequenced material: peripheral blood. The receptors were sampled from a woman in her late teens or twenties with Graves' ophthalmopathy.

This clonotype was found many times. The chain recombines TRBV6-1 with TRBJ2-5; D possibly matches TRBD1 or TRBD2 (5 bases each). V gave up 1 base and J gave up 7 bases, with 10 bases separating them. The CDR3 is 13 amino acids. Looked up from germline, CDR1 is MNHNS and CDR2 is SASEGT. The CDR3 protein is CASSEVGAGTQYF. Written as DNA, the CDR3 is TGTGCCAGCAGTGAAGTTGGGGCGGGGACCCAGTACTTC.

This clonotype was recorded at least ten times. This sequence joins TRBV28 and TRBJ2-5; D is unresolved. V was trimmed by 8 bases and J by 0 bases, leaving 16 bases between them. CDR1 MDHEN and CDR2 SYDVKM come from the germline V gene. CDR3 length: 15 amino acids. CDR3 sequence reads: CASAPPGWNQETQYF. The CDR3 DNA follows: TGTGCCAGCGCACCCCCGGGCTGGAACCAAGAGACCCAGTACTTC.

This clonotype was found many times. J is TRBJ1-1 and V is TRBV6-2 or TRBV6-3, with D unclear. V shed 2 bases and J shed 1 base, with 8 bases lying between them. Germline V gene sequence: CDR1 MNHEY, CDR2 SVGEGT. This CDR3 region has 14 residues. The DNA of the CDR3 is TGTGCCAGCAGTTACCAATCGGGGAACACTGAAGCTTTCTTT. It specifies CASSYQSGNTEAFF.

In this sample, this clonotype turned up many times. The chain joins TRBV6-1 to TRBJ2-7; D is unresolved. The CDR3 loop spans 16 amino acids. Germline CDR1 is MNHNS and CDR2 is SASEGT. Trimming cost V 0 bases and J 3 bases, with 15 bases left between them. The chain's CDR3 is CASSEALGQPYYEQYF. The CDR3 DNA sequence: TGTGCCAGCAGTGAAGCGCTAGGGCAGCCCTACTACGAGCAGTACTTC.

This clonotype was found many times. The gene calls are TRBV11-2 and TRBJ2-5; no clear D gene. From germline, CDR1 is SGHAT and CDR2 FQNNGV. With 2 bases removed from V and 5 bases from J, the gap between germline ends came to 18 bases. This CDR3 region has 16 residues. The DNA for the CDR3 is TGTGCCAGCAGCTTACAGGCCCGGGTGGTGAAGGAGACCCAGTACTTC. Translation: CASSLQARVVKETQYF.

This clonotype has ten or more counts. The rearrangement links TRBV7-9 to TRBJ2-7, with 7 nucleotides matching TRBD1. V lost 7 bases, J lost 6 bases, and 9 bases stayed unmatched. CDR3 size: 13 residues. The V gene's germline CDR1 is SEHNR and CDR2 FQNEAQ (reference sequence). DNA for the CDR3: TGTGCCAGCACCGAAATGACAGGGACCGAGCAGTACTTC. Residues: CASTEMTGTEQYF.

This clonotype was observed many times. The chain combines TRBV28 with TRBJ1-1; 7 nucleotides match TRBD1. This CDR3 is 15 amino acids long. CDR1 and CDR2 (germline): MDHEN, SYDVKM. V lost 5 bases and J lost 1; bases outside the gene matches: 7. CDR3 region: CASSLFGTENTEAFF. The CDR3 DNA is TGTGCCAGCAGTCTGTTCGGGACAGAGAACACTGAAGCTTTCTTT.

This clonotype was counted ten times or more. The V and J genes are TRBV12-3 or TRBV12-4 and TRBJ1-5; no reliable D call. The CDR3 covers 15 residues. V gave up 1 base and J gave up 7 bases, with 14 bases separating them. The CDR3 DNA is TGTGCCAGCAGTTTAGGAGGAAGGGTCGTCCAGCCCCAGCATTTT. Translated, it gives CASSLGGRVVQPQHF.

This clonotype was counted ten times or more. The CDR3 DNA is TGTGCCTGGAGTGTAGGGGGGACCAAAAACATTCAGTACTTC. Translated, it gives CAWSVGGTKNIQYF. The chain employs TRBV30 and TRBJ2-4; D is perhaps TRBD1 or TRBD2 (6 bases each). Germline-derived CDR1 and CDR2 are GTSNPN and SVGIG (reference sequence). The V end was cut by 0 bases, the J end by 2 bases, with 8 bases between. The length of the CDR3 is 14 residues.

The chain joins TRBV30 to TRBJ1-1; 8 nucleotides align to TRBD1. The ends lost 4 bases at V and 4 bases at J; junction bases unmatched: 5. This CDR3 contains 13 residues. The V gene's germline CDR1 is GTSNPN and CDR2 SVGIG (reference sequence). The CDR3 here is CAWTSTGGTEAFF. In DNA, the CDR3 is TGTGCCTGGACCTCCACAGGGGGCACTGAAGCTTTCTTT.

The V call is TRBV7-2, the J call TRBJ1-6, with a possible D match to TRBD1 (6 bases). Germline-derived CDR1 and CDR2 are SGHTA and FQGNSA. V was cut by 4 bases and J by 9 bases, with 13 bases left in between. This CDR3 comprises 14 residues. The CDR3 region is CASSSRVQGSPLHF. CDR3 DNA sequence: TGTGCCAGCAGCTCCCGAGTACAGGGTTCACCCCTCCACTTT. Together with reference TRBV7-2 and TRBJ1-6, the CDR3 gives the full variable domain: GAGVSQSPSNKVTEKGKDVELRCDPISGHTALYWYRQSLGQGLEFLIYFQGNSAPDKSGLPSDRFSAERTGGSVSTLTIQRTQQEDSAVYLCASSSRVQGSPLHFGNGTRLTVT.

This clonotype was counted ten times or more. The chain links TRBV15 to TRBJ2-7, with D perhaps being TRBD1 or TRBD2 (5 bases each). Per germline, CDR1 LNHNV and CDR2 YYDKDF (reference sequence). V lost 8 bases, J lost 3 bases, and 14 bases lay in between. This CDR3 comprises 13 residues. The CDR3 DNA sequence: TGTGCCACCGCCATGGGGACCGACTACGAGCAGTACTTC. Translated, it gives CATAMGTDYEQYF.

This clonotype was counted at least ten times. CDR3 protein: CASSHDYEQYF. DNA of the CDR3: TGTGCCAGCAGCCACGACTACGAGCAGTACTTC. This chain connects TRBV11-2 to TRBJ2-7; no clear D gene. The CDR3 sequence is 11 residues long. CDR1 is SGHAT, CDR2 FQNNGV, per germline. Trimming cost V 5 bases and J 3 bases, with 5 bases left between them.

This clonotype has more than one count but fewer than ten. The chain employs TRBV28 and TRBJ2-5; D uncertain. The CDR3 consists of 14 residues. The germline gives CDR1 MDHEN, CDR2 SYDVKM. The germline V and J ends were trimmed by 3 bases and 7 bases, with 15 bases remaining between them. CDR3 region: CASSFPGLYATQYF. CDR3 nucleotide sequence: TGTGCCAGCAGTTTCCCAGGTTTATACGCGACCCAGTACTTC.

This clonotype was observed a few times. DNA of the CDR3: TGTGCCAGCAGCCTATGGACCGCCGAGGAAGGCGAGCAGTACTTC. Translation gives CASSLWTAEEGEQYF. The rearrangement joins TRBV4-2 to TRBJ2-7; D gene uncertain. Trimming stripped 4 bases from V and 6 bases from J, with 19 bases between. The CDR3 runs to 15 residues. Germline-derived CDR1 and CDR2 are LGHNA and YNFKEQ.

The sample holds many counts of this clonotype. The gene calls are TRBV11-3 and TRBJ1-1; D call uncertain. From germline, CDR1 is SGHNT and CDR2 YENEEA. V was clipped by 1 base and J by 1 base, with 16 bases between them. This CDR3 region has 17 residues. CDR3 coding DNA: TGTGCCAGCAGCTTAGGCCTGAGGGTTCTTGGGAACACTGAAGCTTTCTTT. Protein product: CASSLGLRVLGNTEAFF.

In its sample, this clonotype was seen many times. The V and J genes are TRBV4-3 and TRBJ2-4; D gene ambiguous. Germline V lookup: CDR1 LGHNA, CDR2 YSLEER. V was pared by 5 bases and J by 8 bases, with 10 bases between. The CDR3 is 12 residues long. The CDR3 sequence is CASSGWGDIQYF. CDR3 sequence (DNA): TGCGCCAGCAGCGGCTGGGGTGACATTCAGTACTTC.